These T cell receptor beta chains were read from a single sample in a study of CD8+CD57+ T cells in acquired aplastic anemia. TCRdb analysed the reads with MiXCR anew, one entry per CDR3 protein. Of hundreds of thousands of distinct CDR3 sequences in the sample, around 30% were seen once. Sequencing was performed on sorted CD4+, CD8+, or CD8+CD57+ T cells (not recorded which) from PBMCs. All receptors derive from a human donor with aplastic anemia. The CDR3 runs from the conserved cysteine through the conserved F or W. Each record gives: J gene, clone size, D gene, V gene, CDR3 length, CDR3 protein, CDR3 DNA. D genes are given only for firm matches. Rows may omit the clone size; those that give it use once, few, many or a size class.

j_call: TRBJ1-6
clone_size: once
d_call: TRBD1
v_call: TRBV15
cdr3_length: 16
cdr3_aa: CATSRGGRQGNSPLHF
cdr3_nt: TGTGCCACCAGCAGGGGAGGTCGACAGGGAAATTCACCCCTCCACTTT

j_call: TRBJ1-1
clone_size: .
d_call: .
v_call: TRBV10-3
cdr3_length: 14
cdr3_aa: CAISGTVVQTEAFF
cdr3_nt: TGTGCCATCAGTGGAACAGTGGTACAAACTGAGGCTTTCTTT

j_call: TRBJ2-7
clone_size: many
d_call: .
v_call: TRBV7-2
cdr3_length: 14
cdr3_aa: CASSLGPSAYEQYF
cdr3_nt: TGTGCCAGCAGCTTAGGGCCTTCGGCTTACGAGCAGTACTTC

j_call: TRBJ1-1
clone_size: many
d_call: .
v_call: TRBV7-9
cdr3_length: 14
cdr3_aa: CASSLVGGSTEAFF
cdr3_nt: TGTGCCAGCAGCTTAGTGGGGGGGAGCACTGAAGCTTTCTTT

j_call: TRBJ2-1
clone_size: once
d_call: .
v_call: TRBV2
cdr3_length: 16
cdr3_aa: CASRGERTSSYNEQFF
cdr3_nt: TGTGCCAGCAGGGGGGAGAGGACAAGCTCCTACAATGAGCAGTTCTTC

j_call: TRBJ1-5
clone_size: .
d_call: TRBD1
v_call: TRBV11-2
cdr3_length: 16
cdr3_aa: CASSSAGTGEGQPQHF
cdr3_nt: TGTGCCAGCAGCTCCGCCGGGACAGGGGAGGGTCAGCCCCAGCATTTT

j_call: TRBJ1-2
clone_size: .
d_call: .
v_call: TRBV7-3
cdr3_length: 15
cdr3_aa: CASSLSGGNQDGYTF
cdr3_nt: TGTGCCAGCAGCTTAAGTGGGGGTAATCAGGATGGCTACACCTTC

j_call: TRBJ1-6
clone_size: .
d_call: .
v_call: TRBV30
cdr3_length: 15
cdr3_aa: CAWSVRRGVTSPLHF
cdr3_nt: TGTGCCTGGAGTGTACGACGGGGGGTCACGTCACCCCTCCACTTT

j_call: TRBJ1-6
clone_size: few
d_call: TRBD1
v_call: TRBV4-3
cdr3_length: 17
cdr3_aa: CASSQGQLDRGDSPLHF
cdr3_nt: TGCGCCAGCAGCCAAGGCCAATTGGACAGGGGGGATTCACCCCTCCACTTT

j_call: TRBJ2-7
clone_size: few
d_call: .
v_call: TRBV2
cdr3_length: 13
cdr3_aa: CASSLLYGYEQYF
cdr3_nt: TGTGCCAGCAGTTTACTCTATGGCTACGAGCAGTACTTC

j_call: TRBJ2-5
clone_size: .
d_call: TRBD2
v_call: TRBV7-2
cdr3_length: 13
cdr3_aa: CASSLQGREAQYF
cdr3_nt: TGTGCCAGCAGCCTACAAGGGCGGGAGGCCCAGTACTTC

j_call: TRBJ2-7
clone_size: .
d_call: .
v_call: TRBV20-1
cdr3_length: 17
cdr3_aa: CSASSQGLAGQNYEQYF
cdr3_nt: TGCAGTGCTAGCAGCCAAGGTCTGGCGGGACAGAACTACGAGCAGTACTTC

j_call: TRBJ2-7
clone_size: .
d_call: .
v_call: TRBV10-3
cdr3_length: 16
cdr3_aa: CARSEALTGLSREQYF
cdr3_nt: TGTGCCAGGAGTGAAGCGCTGACAGGCCTTTCGCGTGAGCAGTACTTC

j_call: TRBJ1-3
clone_size: many
d_call: TRBD1
v_call: TRBV9
cdr3_length: 15
cdr3_aa: CASAVTGDTRNTIYF
cdr3_nt: TGTGCCAGCGCGGTCACAGGGGACACCAGAAACACCATATATTTT

j_call: TRBJ1-3
clone_size: few
d_call: .
v_call: TRBV11-3
cdr3_length: 16
cdr3_aa: CASSYRDFGSGNTIYF
cdr3_nt: TGTGCCAGCAGCTATAGGGACTTCGGCTCTGGAAACACCATATATTTT

j_call: TRBJ2-4
clone_size: once
d_call: TRBD2
v_call: TRBV7-1
cdr3_length: 18
cdr3_aa: CASSSGGTSGRVKNIQYF
cdr3_nt: TGTGCCAGCAGCTCTGGCGGGACTAGCGGGAGAGTCAAAAACATTCAGTACTTC

j_call: TRBJ2-1
clone_size: .
d_call: TRBD1
v_call: TRBV19
cdr3_length: 15
cdr3_aa: CASQRGTGSYNEQFF
cdr3_nt: TGTGCCAGCCAGAGGGGGACAGGCTCCTACAATGAGCAGTTCTTC

j_call: TRBJ2-1
clone_size: .
d_call: TRBD2
v_call: TRBV4-1
cdr3_length: 17
cdr3_aa: CASSPAGGGPPYNEQFF
cdr3_nt: TGCGCCAGCAGCCCGGCGGGGGGAGGCCCACCCTACAATGAGCAGTTCTTC

j_call: TRBJ1-2
clone_size: .
d_call: TRBD1
v_call: TRBV16
cdr3_length: 13
cdr3_aa: CASSADRAYGYTF
cdr3_nt: TGTGCCAGCAGCGCCGACAGGGCCTATGGCTACACCTTC

j_call: TRBJ1-3
clone_size: few
d_call: .
v_call: TRBV6-1
cdr3_length: 13
cdr3_aa: CASSQIQENTIYF
cdr3_nt: TGTGCCAGCAGTCAAATACAGGAAAACACCATATATTTT

j_call: TRBJ2-2
clone_size: .
d_call: .
v_call: TRBV10-3
cdr3_length: 16
cdr3_aa: CASSGRTATVTGELFF
cdr3_nt: TGTGCCAGCAGTGGCCGGACTGCGACGGTGACCGGGGAGCTGTTTTTT

j_call: TRBJ1-5
clone_size: few
d_call: .
v_call: TRBV30
cdr3_length: 13
cdr3_aa: CAWSRTGPRPQHF
cdr3_nt: TGTGCCTGGAGCAGGACCGGTCCGCGCCCCCAGCATTTT